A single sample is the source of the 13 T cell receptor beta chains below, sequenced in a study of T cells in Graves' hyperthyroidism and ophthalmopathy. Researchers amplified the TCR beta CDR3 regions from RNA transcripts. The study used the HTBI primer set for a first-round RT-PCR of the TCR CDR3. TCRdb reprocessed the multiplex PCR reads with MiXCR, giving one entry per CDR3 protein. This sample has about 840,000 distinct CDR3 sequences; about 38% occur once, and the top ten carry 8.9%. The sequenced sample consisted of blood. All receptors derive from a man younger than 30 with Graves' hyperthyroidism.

CDR3 DNA sequence: TGTGCCAGCAGTCACCCGGGCACTGAAGCTTTCTTT. It yields the protein CASSHPGTEAFF. This sequence joins TRBV9 and TRBJ1-1; D is uncertain. The CDR3 contains 12 residues. CDR1 and CDR2 (germline): SGDLS, YYNGEE. The V end lost 5 bases, the J end lost 4 bases, and 9 bases lay between the germline ends.

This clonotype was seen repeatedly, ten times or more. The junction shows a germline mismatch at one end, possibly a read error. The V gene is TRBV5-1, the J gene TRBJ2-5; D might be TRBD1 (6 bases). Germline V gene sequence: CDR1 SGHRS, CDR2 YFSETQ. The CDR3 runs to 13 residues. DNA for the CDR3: TGTGCCAGCAGCCGTGGACAGCAAGAGACCCAGTACTTC. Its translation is CASSRGQQETQYF. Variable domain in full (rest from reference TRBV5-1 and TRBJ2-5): KAGVTQTPRYLIKTRGQQVTLSCSPISGHRSVSWYQQTPGQGLQFLFEYFSETQRNKGNFPGRFSGRQFSNSRSEMNVSTLELGDSALYLCASSRGQQETQYFGPGTRLLVL.

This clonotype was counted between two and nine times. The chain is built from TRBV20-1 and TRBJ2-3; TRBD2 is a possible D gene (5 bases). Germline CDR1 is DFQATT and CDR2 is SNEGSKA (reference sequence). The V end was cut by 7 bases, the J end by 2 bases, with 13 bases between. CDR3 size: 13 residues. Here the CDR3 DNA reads TGCAGTGGAGGCGGACTTACCACAGATACGCAGTATTTT. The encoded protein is CSGGGLTTDTQYF.

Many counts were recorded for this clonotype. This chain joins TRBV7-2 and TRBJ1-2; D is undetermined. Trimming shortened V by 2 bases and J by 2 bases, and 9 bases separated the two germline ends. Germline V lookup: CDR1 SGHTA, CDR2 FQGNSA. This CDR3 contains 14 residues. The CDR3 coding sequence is TGTGCCAGCAGCTTATTTCTGGTCAACTATGGCTACACCTTC. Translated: CASSLFLVNYGYTF.

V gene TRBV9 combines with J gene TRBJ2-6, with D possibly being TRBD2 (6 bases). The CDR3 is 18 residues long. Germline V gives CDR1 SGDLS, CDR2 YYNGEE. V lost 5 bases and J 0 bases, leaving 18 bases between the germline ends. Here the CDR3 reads CASSPKMGGSSGANVLTF. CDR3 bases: TGTGCCAGCAGTCCCAAAATGGGAGGCAGCTCTGGGGCCAACGTCCTGACTTTC.

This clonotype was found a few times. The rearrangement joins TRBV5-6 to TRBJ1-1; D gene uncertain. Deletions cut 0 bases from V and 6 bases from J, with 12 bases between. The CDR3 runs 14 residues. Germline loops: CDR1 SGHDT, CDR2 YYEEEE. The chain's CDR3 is CASSLGDGAPEAFF. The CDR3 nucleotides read TGTGCCAGCAGCTTGGGTGACGGTGCTCCTGAAGCTTTCTTT.

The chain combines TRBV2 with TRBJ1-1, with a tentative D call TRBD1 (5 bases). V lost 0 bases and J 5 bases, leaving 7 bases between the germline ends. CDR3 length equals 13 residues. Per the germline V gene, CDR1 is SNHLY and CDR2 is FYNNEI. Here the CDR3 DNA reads TGTGCCAGCAGTGAAGCGGGGACGACTGAAGCTTTCTTT. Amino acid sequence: CASSEAGTTEAFF.

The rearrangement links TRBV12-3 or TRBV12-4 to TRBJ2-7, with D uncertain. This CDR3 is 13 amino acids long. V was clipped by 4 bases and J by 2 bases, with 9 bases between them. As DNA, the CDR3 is TGTGCCAGCAGTTACCTGAGCCCCTACGAGCAGTACTTC. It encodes CASSYLSPYEQYF.

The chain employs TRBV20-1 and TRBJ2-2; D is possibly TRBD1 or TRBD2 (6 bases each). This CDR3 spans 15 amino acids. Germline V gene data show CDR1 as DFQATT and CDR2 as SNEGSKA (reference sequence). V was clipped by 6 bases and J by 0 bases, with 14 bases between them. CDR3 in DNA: TGCAGTGCCTACTACGGGGGCCCGAACACCGGGGAGCTGTTTTTT. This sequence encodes CSAYYGGPNTGELFF.

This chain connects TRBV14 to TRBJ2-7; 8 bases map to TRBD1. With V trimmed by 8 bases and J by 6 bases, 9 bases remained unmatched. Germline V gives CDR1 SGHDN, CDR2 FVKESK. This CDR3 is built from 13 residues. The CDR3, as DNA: TGTGCCAGCGCAGGGGGCCTTTTTCTCGAGCAGTACTTC. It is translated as CASAGGLFLEQYF.

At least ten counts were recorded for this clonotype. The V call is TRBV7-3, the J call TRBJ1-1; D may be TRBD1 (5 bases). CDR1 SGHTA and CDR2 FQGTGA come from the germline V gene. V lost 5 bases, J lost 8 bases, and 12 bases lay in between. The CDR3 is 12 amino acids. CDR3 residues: CASSQTGHEAFF. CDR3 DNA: TGTGCCAGCAGCCAAACAGGTCACGAAGCTTTCTTT.

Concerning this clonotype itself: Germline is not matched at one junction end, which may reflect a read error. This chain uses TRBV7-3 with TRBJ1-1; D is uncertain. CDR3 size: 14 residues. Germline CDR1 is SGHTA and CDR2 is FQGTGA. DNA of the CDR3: TGCGCCAGCAGCCAGGACCTACAGAACACTGAAGCTTTCTTT. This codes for CASSQDLQNTEAFF.

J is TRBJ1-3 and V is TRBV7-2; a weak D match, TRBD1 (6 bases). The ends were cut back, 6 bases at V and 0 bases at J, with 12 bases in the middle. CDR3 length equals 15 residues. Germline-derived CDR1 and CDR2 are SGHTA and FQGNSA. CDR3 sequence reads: CASRPGASSGNTIYF. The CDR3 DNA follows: TGTGCCAGCAGGCCAGGGGCCAGCTCTGGAAACACCATATATTTT.